The 21 T cell receptor beta chains below all came from one sample that was sequenced in a study of blood T cells in healthy people across ages. Next came a second PCR, run for about 7 to 12 cycles, which used a sample-barcoded 5' primer along with a J-beta primer mix. TCRdb reprocessed the 5' RACE reads via MiXCR and lists one record per CDR3 protein. The data show under 2 million distinct CDR3 sequences, with approximately 32% seen just once and around 10% held by the top ten. Sample: blood. The receptor source for this set is a woman aged 25 to 39 in good health.

The gene calls are TRBV29-1 and TRBJ2-2, with D perhaps matching TRBD2 (6 bases). From germline, CDR1 is SQVTM and CDR2 ANQGSEA. The CDR3 runs to 14 residues. V was pared by 1 base and J by 1 base, with 7 bases between. In nucleotides, the CDR3 is TGCAGCGTTGAAGGGGACTTGAACACCGGGGAGCTGTTTTTT. It is translated as CSVEGDLNTGELFF.

This chain uses TRBV29-1 with TRBJ1-6, with D perhaps TRBD1 (5 bases). CDR1 is SQVTM, CDR2 ANQGSEA, per germline. V was clipped by 4 bases and J by 8 bases, with 12 bases between them. The CDR3 is made up of 13 amino acids. In nucleotides, the CDR3 is TGCAGCGTTGCTTGTGGGGCGGATTCACCCCTCCACTTT. It yields the protein CSVACGADSPLHF.

Note on this clonotype: This sequence may be a read error, since a much larger clone differs from it by one base. The V gene is TRBV29-1, the J gene TRBJ2-1; 9 bases are shared with TRBD1. The J call may be incorrect, as the DNA end agrees better with TRBJ2-7. CDR3 length equals 16 residues. Germline lookup yields CDR1 SQVTM and CDR2 ANQGSEA. The CDR3 sequence: CSVESWDRAKYNEQYF. Written as DNA, the CDR3 is TGCAGCGTTGAAAGCTGGGACAGGGCAAAGTACAATGAGCAGTACTTC.

CDR3 loop: CASSYLRLAGVINEQFF. CDR3 DNA: TGTGCCAGCAGTTACCTACGACTAGCGGGAGTAATCAATGAGCAGTTCTTC. The chain employs TRBV28 and TRBJ2-1, with 12 positions matching TRBD2. The CDR3 loop spans 17 amino acids. V trimming: 4 bases; J trimming: 6 bases; junction bases outside the gene matches: 10. The germline CDR1 and CDR2 sequences are MDHEN and SYDVKM.

The chain is built from TRBV27 and TRBJ1-2; D is uncertain. Trimming took off 5 bases at V and 2 bases at J, with 12 bases between the two ends. Germline V CDR1 and CDR2: MNHEY, SMNVEV (reference sequence). This CDR3 comprises 14 residues. DNA of the CDR3: TGTGCCAGCAGTGGGGTTATGGGGAACTATGGCTACACCTTC. Its translation is CASSGVMGNYGYTF.

This clonotype was counted only a few times. The V gene is TRBV18, the J gene TRBJ2-1, with TRBD1 as a possible D gene (5 bases). The CDR3 extends over 18 amino acids. V was trimmed by 3 bases and J by 6 bases, leaving 24 bases between them. CDR1 and CDR2 (germline): KGHSH, LQKENI. The CDR3 here is CASSPGPRELSPANEQFF. The CDR3 DNA sequence: TGTGCCAGCTCACCGGGGCCGAGAGAGCTATCTCCTGCCAATGAGCAGTTCTTC.

CDR3 sequence: CASLPDRARDTQYF. CDR3 DNA: TGTGCCAGCCTTCCGGACAGGGCCCGGGATACGCAGTATTTT. The chain recombines TRBV2 with TRBJ2-3; 8 bases align to TRBD1. The germline V gene encodes CDR1 SNHLY and CDR2 FYNNEI. V dropped 8 bases and J dropped 6; count of bases not matched to a gene: 10. CDR3 length equals 14 residues. The variable domain in full, with the rest retrieved from reference TRBV2 and TRBJ2-3, is EPEVTQTPSHQVTQMGQEVILRCVPISNHLYFYWYRQILGQKVEFLVSFYNNEISEKSEIFDDQFSVERPDGSNFTLKIRSTKLEDSAMYFCASLPDRARDTQYFGPGTRLTVL.

This clonotype was counted between two and nine times. The chain links TRBV6-1 to TRBJ2-7; tentatively, D is TRBD2 (5 bases). Germline CDR1 is MNHNS and CDR2 is SASEGT. CDR3 length: 15 amino acids. Trimming cost V 5 bases and J 7 bases, with 21 bases left between them. The CDR3 DNA sequence: TGTGCCAGCAGTAAACAAGGGATGGAGGTCTATGAGCAGTACTTC. Translating it yields CASSKQGMEVYEQYF.

This clonotype was seen only a few times. The chain has TRBV5-4 and TRBJ2-1; 11 nucleotides align to TRBD2. The ends lost 5 bases at V and 4 bases at J; junction bases unmatched: 8. Germline-derived CDR1 and CDR2 are SGHNT and YYREEE (reference sequence). The CDR3 sequence is 16 residues long. CDR3 region: CASRKVAGGRYNEQFF. CDR3 DNA: TGTGCCAGCAGGAAGGTAGCGGGAGGGAGATACAATGAGCAGTTCTTC.

The CDR3 loop is CASSLGTPNAQPQHF. CDR3 in DNA: TGTGCCAGCAGCTTAGGCACCCCTAATGCTCAGCCCCAGCATTTT. The J gene is TRBJ1-5, the V gene TRBV7-8, with D hard to call. The CDR3 runs 15 residues. Germline V gene sequence: CDR1 SGHVS, CDR2 FQNEAQ. Trimming shortened V by 1 base and J by 6 bases, and 13 bases separated the two germline ends.

The chain recombines TRBV18 with TRBJ1-4, with TRBD1 matching over 7 bases. Trimming cost V 4 bases and J 13 bases; bases outside gene matches: 12. Germline V gene sequence: CDR1 KGHSH, CDR2 LQKENI. This CDR3 spans 14 amino acids. The chain's CDR3 is CASSLGTVQRGLFF. Written as DNA, the CDR3 is TGTGCCAGCTCACTTGGGACAGTTCAGCGAGGACTGTTTTTT.

A single count supports this clonotype. The chain joins TRBV11-2 to TRBJ2-7; TRBD1 aligns across 8 bases. V lost 1 base to trimming and J lost 5 bases; unmatched junction nucleotides: 7. The CDR3 extends over 15 amino acids. The germline gives CDR1 SGHAT, CDR2 FQNNGV. CDR3 residues: CASSLGRQGRHEQYF. Written as DNA, the CDR3 is TGTGCCAGCAGCTTAGGGAGACAGGGGAGGCACGAGCAGTACTTC.

This clonotype appeared a few times. The chain carries TRBV5-6 and TRBJ2-5, with D unclear. Deletions cut 0 bases from V and 1 base from J, with 10 bases between. CDR3 length: 15 amino acids. Germline V gives CDR1 SGHDT, CDR2 YYEEEE. In nucleotides, the CDR3 is TGTGCCAGCAGCTTGGGTGCACAGTTCCAAGAGACCCAGTACTTC. Translating gives CASSLGAQFQETQYF.

This clonotype was found many times. This rearrangement joins TRBV15 to TRBJ2-7; a weak D match, TRBD1 (5 bases). CDR3 length: 16 residues. The germline V gene has CDR1 LNHNV and CDR2 YYDKDF (reference sequence). V gave up 3 bases and J gave up 7 bases, with 22 bases separating them. CDR3 region: CATSSQQEALLGEQYF. CDR3 coding DNA: TGTGCCACCAGCAGTCAACAGGAAGCCCTCCTAGGGGAGCAGTACTTC.

V usage is TRBV20-1 and J usage is TRBJ2-3; D gene uncertain. CDR3 size: 14 residues. Trimming took off 1 base at V and 1 base at J, with 9 bases between the two ends. The germline V gene has CDR1 DFQATT and CDR2 SNEGSKA (reference sequence). CDR3 sequence: CSARVPSRTDTQYF. In nucleotides, the CDR3 is TGCAGTGCTAGAGTACCATCTCGCACAGATACGCAGTATTTT.

This clonotype was seen more than once but under ten times. V gene TRBV28 combines with J gene TRBJ1-5, with D unclear. V gave up 4 bases and J gave up 7 bases, with 14 bases separating them. Germline V gene lookup returns CDR1 MDHEN and CDR2 SYDVKM. This CDR3 is built from 14 residues. The DNA of the CDR3 is TGTGCCAGCAGTTCCAGAAGATTCCGACAGCCCCAGCATTTT. Encoded protein: CASSSRRFRQPQHF.

This clonotype was seen at least ten times. The gene calls are TRBV29-1 and TRBJ2-1; TRBD1 agrees at 8 bases. The CDR3 runs 13 residues. Germline loops: CDR1 SQVTM, CDR2 ANQGSEA. J lost 6 bases, V lost 1 base, and 2 bases had no gene match. DNA of the CDR3: TGCAGCGTTGAAGGAGACAGGGGCAATGAGCAGTTCTTC. Amino acids: CSVEGDRGNEQFF.

This clonotype was found many times. The CDR3, as DNA: TGCGCCAGCAGAAGCTTTTTCCAAGAGACCCAGTACTTC. Its protein product is CASRSFFQETQYF. This chain uses TRBV5-1 with TRBJ2-5; D is unresolved. The V and J ends lost 5 bases and 1 base respectively, with 9 bases between them. The length of the CDR3 is 13 residues. Germline V CDR1 and CDR2: SGHRS, YFSETQ.

The table lists this clonotype with a few counts. J is TRBJ2-1 and V is TRBV4-2, with D possibly being TRBD1 or TRBD2 (5 bases each). V dropped 0 bases and J dropped 2 bases, with 14 bases sitting between them. The V gene's germline CDR1 is LGHNA and CDR2 YNFKEQ. This CDR3 is built from 17 residues. CDR3 loop: CASSQESRDLTYNEQFF. CDR3 DNA: TGTGCCAGCAGCCAAGAGTCCCGGGACCTGACCTACAATGAGCAGTTCTTC.

The genes are TRBV5-1 and TRBJ2-1; weak D call: TRBD1 (5 bases). The CDR3 has 13 amino acids. The V gene's germline CDR1 is SGHRS and CDR2 YFSETQ. V was cut by 4 bases and J by 5 bases, with 10 bases left in between. CDR3 bases: TGCGCCAGCAGCAAACAGGAAAACAATGAGCAGTTCTTC. This codes for CASSKQENNEQFF.

This clonotype appeared a few times. V usage is TRBV20-1 and J usage is TRBJ2-4, with 8 bases identical to TRBD2. The J call could be wrong; TRBJ2-5 is a better fit for the DNA end. Germline values: CDR1 DFQATT, CDR2 SNEGSKA (reference sequence). CDR3 length: 14 amino acids. The CDR3 loop is CSARVPAGVETQYF. CDR3 bases: TGCAGTGCTAGAGTTCCAGCGGGAGTGGAGACCCAGTACTTC.